The 4 T cell receptor beta chains in this list originate from one sample, sequenced in a study of OX40 agonist ivuxolimab in advanced cancers. The receptor library was made with the immunoSEQ multiplex PCR assay. TCRdb stores this immuneACCESS table with in-frame sequences only. Part of the clones is absent; in the studies checked, under half of the shortfall reflects unresolved V genes, and no reason is known for the rest. The sample contains 50,000 to 65,000 clones, 80% to 90% of them found a single time. The top ten clonotypes cover 9.5% to 15% of the sample. Material: CD4+ or CD8+ T cells sorted from blood, obtained in a trial of the OX40 agonist ivuxolimab. The source of these receptors is an adult with an advanced solid tumor such as melanoma, head and neck, liver or kidney cancer.

Within the sample, this clone is medium-sized. The chain uses TRBV10-2 and TRBJ2-7, with D possibly being TRBD2 (6 bases). The CDR3 contains 13 residues. Germline values: CDR1 WSHSY, CDR2 SAAADI. Trimming pared 10 bases from V and 0 bases from J, leaving 13 bases between. CDR3 protein: CAILPSDSYEQYF. The DNA of the CDR3 is TGCGCCATCCTTCCTAGCGACTCCTACGAGCAGTACTTC.

The gene calls are TRBV28 and TRBJ2-7; D not certain. From germline, CDR1 is MDHEN and CDR2 SYDVKM. The CDR3 length is 15 residues. V was clipped by 7 bases and J by 1 base, with 17 bases between them. CDR3 residues: CASNRSYRESYEQYF. CDR3 DNA: TGTGCCAGCAACCGTAGCTATAGAGAATCCTACGAGCAGTACTTC.

The J gene is TRBJ2-3, the V gene TRBV7-3, with 10 nucleotides matching TRBD2. CDR3 length: 16 amino acids. With V trimmed by 5 bases and J by 1 base, 6 bases remained unmatched. CDR1 is SGHTA and CDR2 is FQGTGA in the germline V gene. The DNA for the CDR3 is TGTGCCAGCAGCACCCCGAGCGGGAGGGGCACAGATACGCAGTATTTT. Protein: CASSTPSGRGTDTQYF.

The rearrangement joins TRBV4-1 to TRBJ2-7, with TRBD1 as a possible D gene (5 bases). The germline CDR1 and CDR2 sequences are MGHRA and YSYEKL. Trimming stripped 4 bases from V and 1 base from J, with 11 bases between. The length of the CDR3 is 14 residues. The DNA of the CDR3 is TGCGCCAGCAGCCGAAAGGACACTTCCTACGAGCAGTACTTC. Translating it yields CASSRKDTSYEQYF.